This T cell receptor beta chain was profiled in a study of vaccination and CD4 T cells after COVID-19. As for the study in general: Overlapping peptides of the spike proteins of SARS-CoV-2, HCoV-NL63, HCoV-OC43 and HCoV-229E were used for cell stimulation.

As concerns this clonotype: The antigen is unknown.

CDR1 MNHEY and CDR2 SVGAGI come from the germline V gene. CDR3 length equals 13 residues. With 2 bases removed from V and 6 bases from J, the gap between germline ends came to 10 bases. The treatment was: roughly 10-day PBMC culture with coronavirus spike peptide pools or control peptides (ViraFEST assay). It was with roughly 10 IU/ml IL-2 and approximately 10 ug/ml peptide pools that 2 million to 2.5 million PBMCs per well were cultured. Sequenced with the Oncomine TCR Beta short-read assay was DNA taken from cultured CD4+ T cells. From the PCR reads, TCRdb called clonotypes with MiXCR, one entry per CDR3 protein. The table shows more than 12,000 distinct CDR3 sequences, with roughly a third occurring only once.

Material for sequencing was cultured CD4+ T cells from blood. The chain has TRBV6-5 and TRBJ1-1; D is unclear. The TCR was taken from a human donor with COVID-19. The CDR3 loop reads CASSYGHQPEAFF. CDR3 DNA: TGTGCCAGCAGTTACGGCCACCAGCCTGAAGCTTTCTTT.